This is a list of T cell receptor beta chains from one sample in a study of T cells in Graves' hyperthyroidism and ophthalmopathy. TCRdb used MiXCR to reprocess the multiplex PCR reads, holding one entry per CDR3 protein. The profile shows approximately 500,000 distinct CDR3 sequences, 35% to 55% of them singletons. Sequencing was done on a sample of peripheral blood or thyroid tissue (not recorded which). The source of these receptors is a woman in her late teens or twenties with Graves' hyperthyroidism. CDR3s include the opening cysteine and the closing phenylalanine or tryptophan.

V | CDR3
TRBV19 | CASSIRQEQETQYF
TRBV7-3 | CASSFRWASGINPSTGELFF
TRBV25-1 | CASSESDAANTGELFF
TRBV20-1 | CSARVTSRYGELFF
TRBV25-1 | CASSELEQTYEQYF
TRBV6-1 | CASGYQTELSYF
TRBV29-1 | CSVGQGNGYTF
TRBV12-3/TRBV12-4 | CASSLKRETTYEQYF
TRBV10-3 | CAISFGAGEQYF
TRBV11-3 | CASSSGTLNPYEQYF